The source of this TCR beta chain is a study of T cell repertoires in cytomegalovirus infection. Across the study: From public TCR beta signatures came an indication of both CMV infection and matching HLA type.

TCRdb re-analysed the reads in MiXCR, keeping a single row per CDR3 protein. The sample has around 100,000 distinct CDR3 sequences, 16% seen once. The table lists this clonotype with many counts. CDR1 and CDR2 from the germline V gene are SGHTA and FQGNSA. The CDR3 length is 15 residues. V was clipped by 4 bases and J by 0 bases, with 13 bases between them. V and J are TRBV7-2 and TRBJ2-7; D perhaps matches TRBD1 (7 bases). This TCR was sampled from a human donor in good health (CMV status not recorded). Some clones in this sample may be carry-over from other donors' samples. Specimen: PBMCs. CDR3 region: CASSSGAGGSYEQYF. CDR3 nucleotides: TGTGCCAGCAGCTCGGGGGCAGGGGGCTCCTACGAGCAGTACTTC.